This T cell receptor beta chain comes out of a study of blood T cells in healthy people across ages. Findings of the study overall: A roughly linear fall in TCR beta diversity per million T cells was seen with increasing age. The study lacked donor CMV status, which possibly confounded expanded clonotype changes.

Donor samples were obtained from healthy Caucasian individuals from Russia, aged roughly 6 to 90. In germline, CDR1 is SEHNR, CDR2 FQNEAQ (reference sequence). This CDR3 comprises 16 residues. Trimming took off 5 bases at V and 0 bases at J, with 14 bases between the two ends. For the second PCR, which ran for 7 to 11 cycles, a sample-barcoded 5' primer and a J-beta primer mix were used. Unique molecular identifiers of 12 random nucleotides labeled each cDNA. TCRdb independently ran MiXCR on the 5' RACE reads; one entry per CDR3 protein. The table lists approximately 690,000 distinct CDR3 sequences, under 70% of them singletons. For this clonotype: Its antigen is unidentified.

The V and J genes are TRBV7-9 and TRBJ1-5; tentative D call: TRBD1 (5 bases). Sequenced sample: blood. The source is a man aged 55 to 69 in good health. The CDR3 reads CASSRGPADSNQPQHF. The CDR3 DNA is TGTGCCAGCAGCCGGGGACCAGCGGATAGCAATCAGCCCCAGCATTTT.